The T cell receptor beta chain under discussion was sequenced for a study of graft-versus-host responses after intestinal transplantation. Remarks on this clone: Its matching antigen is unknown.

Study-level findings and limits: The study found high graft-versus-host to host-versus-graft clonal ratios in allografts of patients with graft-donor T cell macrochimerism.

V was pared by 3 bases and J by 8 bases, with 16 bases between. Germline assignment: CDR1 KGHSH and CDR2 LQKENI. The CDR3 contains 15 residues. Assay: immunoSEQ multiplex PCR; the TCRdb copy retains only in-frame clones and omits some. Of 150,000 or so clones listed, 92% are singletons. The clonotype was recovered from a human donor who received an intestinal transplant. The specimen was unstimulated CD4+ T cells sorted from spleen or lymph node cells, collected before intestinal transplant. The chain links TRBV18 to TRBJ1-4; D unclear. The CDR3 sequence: CASSPSGQRKEKLFF. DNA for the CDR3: TGTGCCAGCTCACCCTCGGGTCAGAGGAAAGAAAAACTGTTTTTT. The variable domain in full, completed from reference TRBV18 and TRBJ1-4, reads NAGVMQNPRHLVRRRGQEARLRCSPMKGHSHVYWYRQLPEEGLKFMVYLQKENIIDESGMPKERFSAEFPKEGPSILRIQQVVRGDSAAYFCASSPSGQRKEKLFFGSGTQLSVL.